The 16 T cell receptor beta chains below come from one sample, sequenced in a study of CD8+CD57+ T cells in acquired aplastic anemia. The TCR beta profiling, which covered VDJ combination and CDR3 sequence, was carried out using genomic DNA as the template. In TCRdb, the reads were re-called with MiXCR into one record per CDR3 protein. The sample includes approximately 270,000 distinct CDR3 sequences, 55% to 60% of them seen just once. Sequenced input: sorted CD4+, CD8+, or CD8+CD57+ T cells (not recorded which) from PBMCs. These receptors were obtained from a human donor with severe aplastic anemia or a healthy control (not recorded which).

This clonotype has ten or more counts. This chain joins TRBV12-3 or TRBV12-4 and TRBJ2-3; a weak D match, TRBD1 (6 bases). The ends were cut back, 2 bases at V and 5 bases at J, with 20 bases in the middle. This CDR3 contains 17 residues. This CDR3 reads CASSLRGTGKLGDTQYF. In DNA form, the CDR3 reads TGTGCCAGCAGTTTAAGGGGCACAGGGAAGCTGGGAGATACGCAGTATTTT.

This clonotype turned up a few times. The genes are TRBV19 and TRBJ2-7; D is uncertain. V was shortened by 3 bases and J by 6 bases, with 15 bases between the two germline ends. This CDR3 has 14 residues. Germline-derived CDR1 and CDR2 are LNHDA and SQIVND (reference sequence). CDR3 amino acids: CASSIQLQRREQYF. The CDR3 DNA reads TGTGCCAGTAGTATCCAGTTACAGCGACGCGAGCAGTACTTC.

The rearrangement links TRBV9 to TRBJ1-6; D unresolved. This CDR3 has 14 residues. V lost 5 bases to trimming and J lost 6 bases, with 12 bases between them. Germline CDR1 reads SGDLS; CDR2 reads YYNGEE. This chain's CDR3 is CASSESSGNSPLHF. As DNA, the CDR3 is TGTGCCAGCAGTGAATCCAGTGGTAATTCACCCCTCCACTTT.

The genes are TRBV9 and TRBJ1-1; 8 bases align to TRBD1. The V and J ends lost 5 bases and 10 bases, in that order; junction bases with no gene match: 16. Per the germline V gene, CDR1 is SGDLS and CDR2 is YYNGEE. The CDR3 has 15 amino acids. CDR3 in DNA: TGTGCCAGCAGTGGACGGACAGGGCTGGGAGTGAGAGCTTTCTTT. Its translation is CASSGRTGLGVRAFF.

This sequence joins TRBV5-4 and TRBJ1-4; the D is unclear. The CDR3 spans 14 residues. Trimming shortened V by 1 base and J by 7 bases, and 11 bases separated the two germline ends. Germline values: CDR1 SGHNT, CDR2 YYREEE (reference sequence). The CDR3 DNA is TGTGCCAGCAGCTTGCGGGAGGCTAGTGAAAAACTGTTTTTT. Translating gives CASSLREASEKLFF. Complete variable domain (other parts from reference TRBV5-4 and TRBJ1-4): ETGVTQSPTHLIKTRGQQVTLRCSSQSGHNTVSWYQQALGQGPQFIFQYYREEENGRGNFPPRFSGLQFPNYSSELNVNALELDDSALYLCASSLREASEKLFFGSGTQLSVL.

The CDR3 sequence: CASSATGQVSEQYF. Written as DNA, the CDR3 is TGTGCCAGCAGCGCCACCGGACAGGTGAGCGAGCAGTACTTC. The chain joins TRBV9 to TRBJ2-7; 7 positions match TRBD1. This CDR3 is 14 amino acids long. V shed 3 bases, J shed 6 bases, and the junction held 9 bases outside the gene matches. Germline V gene sequence: CDR1 SGDLS, CDR2 YYNGEE.

CDR3 region: CASQRGYSYEQYF. The CDR3 nucleotides read TGTGCCAGCCAGCGTGGGTACTCCTACGAGCAGTACTTC. The chain links TRBV2 to TRBJ2-7; D gene uncertain. Trimming shortened V by 8 bases and J by 0 bases, and 11 bases separated the two germline ends. Germline V gene lookup returns CDR1 SNHLY and CDR2 FYNNEI. The CDR3 runs to 13 residues.

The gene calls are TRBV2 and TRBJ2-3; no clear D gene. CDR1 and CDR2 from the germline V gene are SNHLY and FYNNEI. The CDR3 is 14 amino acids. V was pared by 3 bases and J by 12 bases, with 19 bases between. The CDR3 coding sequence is TGTGCCAGCAGTGAGGGCAGCCTCCAAGAGACCCAGTATTTT. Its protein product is CASSEGSLQETQYF.

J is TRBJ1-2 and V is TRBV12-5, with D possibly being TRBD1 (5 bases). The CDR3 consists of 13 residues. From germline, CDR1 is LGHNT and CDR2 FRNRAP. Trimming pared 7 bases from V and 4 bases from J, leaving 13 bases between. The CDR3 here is CASAGTGVYGYTF. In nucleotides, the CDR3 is TGTGCTAGTGCGGGGACGGGGGTCTATGGCTACACCTTC.

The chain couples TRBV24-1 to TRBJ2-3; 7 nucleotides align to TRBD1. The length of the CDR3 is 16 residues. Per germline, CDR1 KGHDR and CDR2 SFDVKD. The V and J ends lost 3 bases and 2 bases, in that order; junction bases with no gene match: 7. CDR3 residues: CATSDRDSIFTDTQYF. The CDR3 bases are TGTGCCACCAGTGATCGGGACAGTATATTCACAGATACGCAGTATTTT.

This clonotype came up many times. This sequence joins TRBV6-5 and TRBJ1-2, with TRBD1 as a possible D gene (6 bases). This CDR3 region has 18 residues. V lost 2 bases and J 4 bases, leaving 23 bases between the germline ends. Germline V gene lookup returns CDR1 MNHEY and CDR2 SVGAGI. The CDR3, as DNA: TGTGCCAGCAGTTACATCTCGGGGGCGTTCCCGGGAGGCTATGGCTACACCTTC. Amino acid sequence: CASSYISGAFPGGYGYTF.

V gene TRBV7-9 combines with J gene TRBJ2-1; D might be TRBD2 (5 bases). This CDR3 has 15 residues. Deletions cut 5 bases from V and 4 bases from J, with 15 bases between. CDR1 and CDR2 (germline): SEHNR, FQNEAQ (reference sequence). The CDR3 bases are TGTGCCAGCAGCCAAGTAAGAGGGCAATACAATGAGCAGTTCTTC. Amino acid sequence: CASSQVRGQYNEQFF.

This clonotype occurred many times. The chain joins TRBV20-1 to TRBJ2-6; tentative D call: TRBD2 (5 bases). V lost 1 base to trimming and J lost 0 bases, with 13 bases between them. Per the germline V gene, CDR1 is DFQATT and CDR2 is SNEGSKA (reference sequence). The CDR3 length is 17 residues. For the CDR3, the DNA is TGCAGTGCTAGAGCTGGGAGACCAAGCTCTGGGGCCAACGTCCTGACTTTC. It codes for CSARAGRPSSGANVLTF.

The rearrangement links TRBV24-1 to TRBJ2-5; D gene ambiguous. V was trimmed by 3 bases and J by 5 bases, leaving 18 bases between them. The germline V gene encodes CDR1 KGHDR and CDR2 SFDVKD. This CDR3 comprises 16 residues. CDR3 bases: TGTGCCACCAGTGATCTGCCCAGACCCAGAAGCGAGACCCAGTACTTC. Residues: CATSDLPRPRSETQYF.

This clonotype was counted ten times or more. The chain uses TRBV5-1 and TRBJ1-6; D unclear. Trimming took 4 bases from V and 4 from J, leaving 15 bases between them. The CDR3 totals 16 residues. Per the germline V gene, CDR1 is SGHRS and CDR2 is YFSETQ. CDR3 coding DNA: TGCGCCAGCAGCCTCCGAATTGACAATTATAATTCACCCCTCCACTTT. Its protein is CASSLRIDNYNSPLHF.

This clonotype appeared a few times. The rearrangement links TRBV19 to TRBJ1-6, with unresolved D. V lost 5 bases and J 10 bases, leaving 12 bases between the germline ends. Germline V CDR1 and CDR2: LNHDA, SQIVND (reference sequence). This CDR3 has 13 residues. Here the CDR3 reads CASSSEMGSPLHF. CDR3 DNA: TGTGCCAGTAGTTCTGAAATGGGGTCACCCCTCCACTTT.